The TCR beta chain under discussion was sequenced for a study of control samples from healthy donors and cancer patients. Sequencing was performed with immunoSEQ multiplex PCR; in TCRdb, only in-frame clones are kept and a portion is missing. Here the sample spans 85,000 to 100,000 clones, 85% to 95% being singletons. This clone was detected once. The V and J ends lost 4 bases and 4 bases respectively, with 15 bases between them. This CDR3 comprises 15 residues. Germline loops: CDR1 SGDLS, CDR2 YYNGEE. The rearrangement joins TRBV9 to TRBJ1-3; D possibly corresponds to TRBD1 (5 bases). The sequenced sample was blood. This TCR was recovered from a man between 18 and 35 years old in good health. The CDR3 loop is CASSSGGATGNTIYF. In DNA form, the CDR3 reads TGTGCCAGCAGCTCGGGAGGGGCAACGGGAAACACCATATATTTT.